One T cell receptor (beta chain) is described in this entry. Its antigen is not known. With cryopreserved PBMCs as the source, about 2.2 micrograms of genomic DNA went to TCR beta libraries. The CDR3 has 12 amino acids. Germline V gene lookup returns CDR1 LNHDA and CDR2 SQIVND (reference sequence). V lost 7 bases, J lost 10 bases, and 16 bases lay in between. This record comes from a study of cytotoxic CD8 clonotypes in ibrutinib-treated CLL. Study outcomes and limitations: Collection times varied between progressing and sustained-remission patients. Public clonotypes were seen rarely and were contracted or stable on treatment. Baseline-level clonality went beyond age-matched healthy donors and moved in step with circulating CD8+ T-cell counts.

Data came from immunoSEQ multiplex PCR; TCRdb stores just in-frame clones and leaves some out. Among some 130,000 clones listed, approximately 85% were seen once. The chain couples TRBV19 to TRBJ2-5; no firm D call. This sample comprised PBMCs, obtained after 24 months of ibrutinib treatment. The TCR comes from a human donor with chronic lymphocytic leukemia. The CDR3 nucleotides are TGTGCCAGTAATGGTCCGGGTACGGGCCAGTACTTC. Encoded protein: CASNGPGTGQYF.